This T cell receptor (beta chain) was captured in a study of regulatory T cells in long-lasting Graves disease. iRepertoire HTBI primers and Arm-PCR of CDR3 regions built TCR beta libraries. TCRdb reprocessed the multiplex PCR reads via MiXCR and lists one record per CDR3 protein. The table includes around 320,000 distinct CDR3 sequences, over 15% detected once. Germline CDR1 and CDR2: MDHEN and SYDVKM. This CDR3 has 15 residues. J gave up 4 bases and V 4 bases, and 7 bases lay outside the gene matches. Time point given: newly diagnosed GD, antithyroid drugs for less than 3 months. Scientists built the TCR library using RNA that was extracted from PBMCs. These data were also reused for a study on T cells in Graves' hyperthyroidism and ophthalmopathy.

Specimen: peripheral blood mononuclear cells (PBMCs), collected at new diagnosis, from a patient treated with antithyroid drugs. The receptor comes from a man aged 40-49 years with Graves disease. V is TRBV28 and J is TRBJ1-5; the match to TRBD1 covers 7 bases. The CDR3 sequence is CASSSTGWGNQPQHF. CDR3 DNA: TGTGCCAGCAGTTCGACAGGGTGGGGAAATCAGCCCCAGCATTTT.